A single T cell receptor (beta chain) is shown here with its context. Its matching antigen is unknown. J was trimmed by 8 bases and V by 7 bases; bases with no gene match: 7. The germline gives CDR1 MGHDK, CDR2 SYGVNS. There are 13 residues in the CDR3. The sample comes from a study of T-cell reconstitution after alpha-beta-depleted transplantation in children. Unique molecular identifiers were used to barcode this TCRbeta library. One entry per CDR3 protein, called by TCRdb with MiXCR from the PCR reads. The table records around 500,000 distinct CDR3 sequences, 23% of them present only once. General study points: It was reported that alpha-beta T cells came from several hundred expanded graft clones (about two months after transplant). Surviving recipient T cells and thymic progenitors underlay high day-60 TCRbeta diversity in some patients. T-cell counts and diversity at one year post-transplant came mainly from newly produced T cells.

The chain has TRBV25-1 and TRBJ2-1, with TRBD2 matching over 8 bases. This sequence originates from a boy under two years old who had a stem cell transplant for acute myeloid leukemia, so the T cells may come from the graft donor. Material: PBMCs, mostly from graft donor cells, obtained 360 days after TCRalphabeta/CD19-depleted stem cell transplant. CDR3 residues: CASKSSGGYEQFF. The CDR3 DNA reads as TGTGCCAGCAAATCCAGCGGGGGTTATGAGCAGTTCTTC. The full variable domain, completed using reference TRBV25-1 and TRBJ2-1, is EADIYQTPRYLVIGTGKKITLECSQTMGHDKMYWYQQDPGMELHLIHYSYGVNSTEKGDLSSESTVSRIRTEHFPLTLESARPSHTSQYLCASKSSGGYEQFFGPGTRLTVL.